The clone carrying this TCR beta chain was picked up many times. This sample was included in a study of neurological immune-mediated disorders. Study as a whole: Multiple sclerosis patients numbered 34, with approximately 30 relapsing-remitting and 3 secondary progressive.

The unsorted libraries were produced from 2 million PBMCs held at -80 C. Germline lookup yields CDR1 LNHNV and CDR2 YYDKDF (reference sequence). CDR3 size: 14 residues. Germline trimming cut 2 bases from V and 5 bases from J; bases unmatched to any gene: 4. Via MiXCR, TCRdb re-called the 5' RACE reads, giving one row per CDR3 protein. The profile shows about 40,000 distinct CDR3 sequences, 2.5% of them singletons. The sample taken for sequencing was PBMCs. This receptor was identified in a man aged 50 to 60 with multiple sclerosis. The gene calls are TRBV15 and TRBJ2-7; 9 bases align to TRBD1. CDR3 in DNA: TGTGCCACCAGCAGAAAGACAGGGGGTGACGAGCAGTACTTC. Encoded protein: CATSRKTGGDEQYF.